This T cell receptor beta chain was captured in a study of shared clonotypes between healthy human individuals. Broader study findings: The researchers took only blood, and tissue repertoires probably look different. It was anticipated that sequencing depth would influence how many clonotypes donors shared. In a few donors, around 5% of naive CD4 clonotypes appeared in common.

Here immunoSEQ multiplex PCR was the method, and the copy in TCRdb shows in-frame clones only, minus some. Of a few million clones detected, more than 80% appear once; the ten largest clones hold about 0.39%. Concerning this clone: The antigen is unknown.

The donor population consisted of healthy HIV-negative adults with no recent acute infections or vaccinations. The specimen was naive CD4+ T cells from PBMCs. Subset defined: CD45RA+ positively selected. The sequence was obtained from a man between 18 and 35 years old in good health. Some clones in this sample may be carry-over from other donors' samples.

In DNA, the CDR3 is TGTGCCAGCAGTCCGCGGACTCGCAACTACGAGCAGTACTTC. This gives the protein CASSPRTRNYEQYF. The chain is built from TRBV6-6 and TRBJ2-7; a weak D match, TRBD2 (5 bases). The V gene's germline CDR1 is MNHNY and CDR2 SVGAGI (reference sequence). Between the trimmed V and J ends, which lost 5 bases and 3 bases, there was a span of 14 bases. This CDR3 contains 14 residues.